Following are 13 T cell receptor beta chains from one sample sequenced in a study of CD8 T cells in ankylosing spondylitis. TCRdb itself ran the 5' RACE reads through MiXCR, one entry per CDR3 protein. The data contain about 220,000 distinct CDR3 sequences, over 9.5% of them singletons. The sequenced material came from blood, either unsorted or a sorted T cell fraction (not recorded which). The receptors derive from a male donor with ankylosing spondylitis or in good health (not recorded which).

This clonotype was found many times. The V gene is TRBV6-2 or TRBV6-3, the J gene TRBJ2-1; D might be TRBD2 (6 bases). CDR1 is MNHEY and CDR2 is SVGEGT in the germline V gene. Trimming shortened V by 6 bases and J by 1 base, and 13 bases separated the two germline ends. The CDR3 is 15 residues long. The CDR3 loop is CASSRTLASYNEQFF. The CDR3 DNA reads TGTGCCAGCAGCCGAACCCTAGCGTCCTACAATGAGCAGTTCTTC.

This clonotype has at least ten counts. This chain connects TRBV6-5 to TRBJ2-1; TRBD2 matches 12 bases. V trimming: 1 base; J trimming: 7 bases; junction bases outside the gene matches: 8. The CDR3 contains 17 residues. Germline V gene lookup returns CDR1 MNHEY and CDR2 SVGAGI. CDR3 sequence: CASSYWNLAGGRNEQFF. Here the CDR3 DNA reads TGTGCCAGCAGTTACTGGAATCTAGCGGGGGGGCGGAATGAGCAGTTCTTC.

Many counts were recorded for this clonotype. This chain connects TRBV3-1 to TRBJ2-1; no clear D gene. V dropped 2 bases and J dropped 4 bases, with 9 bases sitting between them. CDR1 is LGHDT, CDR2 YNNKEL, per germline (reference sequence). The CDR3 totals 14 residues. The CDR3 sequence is CASSQFGPYNEQFF. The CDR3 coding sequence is TGTGCCAGCAGCCAATTCGGACCTTACAATGAGCAGTTCTTC.

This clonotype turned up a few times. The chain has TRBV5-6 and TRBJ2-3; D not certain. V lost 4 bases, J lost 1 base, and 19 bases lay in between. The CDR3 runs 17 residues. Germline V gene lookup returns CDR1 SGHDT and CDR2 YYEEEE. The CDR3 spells CASSHRVWGKGTDTQYF. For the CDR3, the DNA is TGTGCCAGCAGCCATCGGGTATGGGGAAAGGGCACAGATACGCAGTATTTT.

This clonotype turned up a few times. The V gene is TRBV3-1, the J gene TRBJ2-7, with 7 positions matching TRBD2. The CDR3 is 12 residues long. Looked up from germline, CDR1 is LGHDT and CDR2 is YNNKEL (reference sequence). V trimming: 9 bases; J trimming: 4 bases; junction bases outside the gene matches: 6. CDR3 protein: CASGGRAYEQYF. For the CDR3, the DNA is TGTGCCAGTGGGGGGAGGGCGTACGAGCAGTACTTC.

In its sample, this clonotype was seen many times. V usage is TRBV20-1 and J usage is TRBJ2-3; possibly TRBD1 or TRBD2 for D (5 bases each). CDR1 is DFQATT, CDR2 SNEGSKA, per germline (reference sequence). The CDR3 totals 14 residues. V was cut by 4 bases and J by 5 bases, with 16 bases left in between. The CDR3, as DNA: TGCAGTGCTACGGGGCCAGGGCACGAAGATACGCAGTATTTT. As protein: CSATGPGHEDTQYF.

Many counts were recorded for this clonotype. The CDR3 bases are TGTGCCAGCAGTGAATGGGAGGACAGAGACAATGAGCAGTTCTTC. This gives the protein CASSEWEDRDNEQFF. The chain carries TRBV25-1 and TRBJ2-1; D possibly matches TRBD1 or TRBD2 (6 bases each). Per germline, CDR1 MGHDK and CDR2 SYGVNS. The CDR3 sequence is 15 residues long. V dropped 1 base and J dropped 5 bases, with 12 bases sitting between them.

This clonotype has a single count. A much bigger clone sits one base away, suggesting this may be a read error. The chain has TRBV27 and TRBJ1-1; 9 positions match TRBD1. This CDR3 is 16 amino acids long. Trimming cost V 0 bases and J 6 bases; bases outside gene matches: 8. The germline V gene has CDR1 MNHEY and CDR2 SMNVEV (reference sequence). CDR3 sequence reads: CASSLSGTGSVAEAFF. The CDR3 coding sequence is TGTGCCAGCAGTTTATCGGGGACAGGGTCAGTGGCTGAAGCTTTCTTT.

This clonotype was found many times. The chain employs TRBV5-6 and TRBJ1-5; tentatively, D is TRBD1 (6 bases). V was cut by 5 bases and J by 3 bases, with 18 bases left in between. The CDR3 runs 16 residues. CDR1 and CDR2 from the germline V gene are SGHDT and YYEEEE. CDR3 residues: CASSYRDTSNNQPQHF. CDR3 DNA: TGTGCCAGCAGTTACCGGGACACATCGAACAATCAGCCCCAGCATTTT.

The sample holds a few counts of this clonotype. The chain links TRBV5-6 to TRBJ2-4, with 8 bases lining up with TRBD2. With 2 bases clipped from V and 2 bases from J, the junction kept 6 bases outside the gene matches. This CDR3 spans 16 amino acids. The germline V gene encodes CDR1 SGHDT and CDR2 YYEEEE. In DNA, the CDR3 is TGTGCCAGCAGCTTCTTTCCGGGGGGGTCCAAAAACATTCAGTACTTC. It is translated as CASSFFPGGSKNIQYF.

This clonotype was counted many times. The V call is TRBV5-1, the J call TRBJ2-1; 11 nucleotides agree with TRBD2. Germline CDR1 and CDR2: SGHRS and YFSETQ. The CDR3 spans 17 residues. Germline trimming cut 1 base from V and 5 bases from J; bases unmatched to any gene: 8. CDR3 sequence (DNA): TGCGCCAGCAGCTTGTGGCTAGCGGGGGGTACTCACAATGAGCAGTTCTTC. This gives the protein CASSLWLAGGTHNEQFF.

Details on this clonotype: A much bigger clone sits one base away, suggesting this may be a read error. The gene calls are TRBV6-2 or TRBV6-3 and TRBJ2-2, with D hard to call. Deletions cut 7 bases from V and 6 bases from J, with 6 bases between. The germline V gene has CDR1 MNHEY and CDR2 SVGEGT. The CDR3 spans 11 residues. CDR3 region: CASTLSGELFF. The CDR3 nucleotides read TGTGCCAGCACCCTGTCCGGGGAGCTGTTTTTT.

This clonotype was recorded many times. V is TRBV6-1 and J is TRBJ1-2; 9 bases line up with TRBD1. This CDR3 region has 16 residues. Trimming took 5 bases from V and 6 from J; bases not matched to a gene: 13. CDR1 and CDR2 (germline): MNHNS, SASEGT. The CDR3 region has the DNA TGTGCCAGCAGTAAGCCACCGGACAGGGGAATGGATGGCTACACCTTC. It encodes CASSKPPDRGMDGYTF.